These 10 T cell receptor beta chains share one sample of origin, sequenced in a study of shared clonotypes between healthy human individuals. Method: immunoSEQ multiplex PCR; TCRdb's copy keeps in-frame clones and lacks some. The profile shows around 500,000 clones, about 84% of them singletons. Sequencing used PBMCs. The source of these receptors is a woman in her forties in good health. Some clones in this sample may be carry-over from other donors' samples.

The chain has TRBV18 and TRBJ2-7; tentative D call: TRBD1 (6 bases). V was cut by 4 bases and J by 0 bases, with 16 bases left in between. From germline, CDR1 is KGHSH and CDR2 LQKENI. The CDR3 is 16 amino acids. CDR3 DNA: TGTGCCAGCTCACGTCCCGGGACAACCAGCTCCTACGAGCAGTACTTC. It encodes CASSRPGTTSSYEQYF. The variable domain in full, with the rest retrieved from reference TRBV18 and TRBJ2-7, is NAGVMQNPRHLVRRRGQEARLRCSPMKGHSHVYWYRQLPEEGLKFMVYLQKENIIDESGMPKERFSAEFPKEGPSILRIQQVVRGDSAAYFCASSRPGTTSSYEQYFGPGTRLTVT.

V usage is TRBV7-8 and J usage is TRBJ1-2, with D unclear. Germline V gene sequence: CDR1 SGHVS, CDR2 FQNEAQ. The CDR3 loop spans 13 amino acids. V was trimmed by 1 base and J by 8 bases, leaving 11 bases between them. The CDR3 spells CASSLEGWRGYTF. The CDR3 bases are TGTGCCAGCAGCTTAGAGGGATGGAGGGGCTACACCTTC.

The chain has TRBV28 and TRBJ1-5; a weak D match, TRBD1 (5 bases). This CDR3 is 15 amino acids long. The V and J ends lost 2 bases and 5 bases respectively, with 13 bases between them. CDR1 and CDR2 from the germline V gene are MDHEN and SYDVKM. The chain's CDR3 is CASSLLAGFHQPQHF. In DNA, the CDR3 is TGTGCCAGCAGTTTACTTGCAGGGTTTCATCAGCCCCAGCATTTT.

The gene calls are TRBV5-6 and TRBJ2-3; 8 bases match TRBD1. This CDR3 comprises 16 residues. V shed 5 bases, J shed 3 bases, and the junction held 11 bases outside the gene matches. From germline, CDR1 is SGHDT and CDR2 YYEEEE. CDR3 amino acids: CASRGRRTGWTDTQYF. The CDR3 DNA reads TGTGCCAGCAGGGGCCGGCGGACAGGGTGGACAGATACGCAGTATTTT.

As regards this clone: This may be a read error: a much more frequent sequence differs by one nucleotide. The chain carries TRBV28 and TRBJ2-5; D call uncertain. The CDR3 runs to 14 residues. CDR1 and CDR2 (germline): MDHEN, SYDVKM. Written as DNA, the CDR3 is TGTGCCGGCAGTCCACCCCCTCCCGGGGAGACCCAGTACTTC. It translates to CAGSPPPPGETQYF. The full variable domain, completed using reference TRBV28 and TRBJ2-5, is DVKVTQSSRYLVKRTGEKVFLECVQDMDHENMFWYRQDPGLGLRLIYFSYDVKMKEKGDIPEGYSVSREKKERFSLILESASTNQTSMYLCAGSPPPPGETQYFGPGTRLLVL.

Notes on this clone: The germline gene is not matched at one end of the junction; a read error may be the cause. Different DNA sequences within this sample yield the same CDR3. The V call is TRBV10-2, the J call TRBJ1-2; the D gene is possibly TRBD1 (6 bases). Germline CDR1 and CDR2: WSHSY and SAAADI. This CDR3 contains 16 residues. CDR3 loop: CASSETPQGLSYSYTF. DNA for the CDR3: TGCGCCAGCAGTGAGACACCACAGGGTTTGAGCTATAGCTACACCTTC.

The chain employs TRBV6-5 and TRBJ1-1, with a tentative D call TRBD1 (5 bases). V was clipped by 7 bases and J by 2 bases, with 11 bases between them. Germline-derived CDR1 and CDR2 are MNHEY and SVGAGI. The CDR3 totals 13 residues. CDR3 in DNA: TGTGCCAGCAAAGGGGCAGCTAACACTGAAGCTTTCTTT. As protein: CASKGAANTEAFF.

The chain recombines TRBV5-1 with TRBJ2-1; D unresolved. The CDR3 is made up of 11 amino acids. The V gene's germline CDR1 is SGHRS and CDR2 YFSETQ. V dropped 2 bases and J dropped 8 bases, with 5 bases sitting between them. The CDR3 region has the DNA TGCGCCAGCAGCTTCGACTATGAGCAGTTCTTC. This encodes CASSFDYEQFF.

This chain links TRBV29-1 with TRBJ2-7; D remains unclear. V shed 4 bases and J shed 5 bases, with 12 bases lying between them. The V gene's germline CDR1 is SQVTM and CDR2 ANQGSEA. This CDR3 is built from 12 residues. Written as DNA, the CDR3 is TGCAGCGTTGTTGTCGCCCTCCACGAGCAGTACTTC. It yields the protein CSVVVALHEQYF.

This sequence joins TRBV7-6 and TRBJ2-5; weak D call: TRBD1 (5 bases). The CDR3 consists of 14 residues. The germline V gene encodes CDR1 SGHVS and CDR2 FNYEAQ. Trimming shortened V by 5 bases and J by 4 bases, and 14 bases separated the two germline ends. The CDR3: CASSLLLGAETQYF. For the CDR3, the DNA is TGTGCCAGCAGCCTCCTCCTTGGGGCAGAGACCCAGTACTTC.